The sequence of this TCR beta chain was determined in a study of cytomegalovirus exposure and HLA in healthy donors. The PCR had 60 Vbeta and 13 Jbeta primers. This table comes from immunoSEQ multiplex PCR, and its TCRdb copy is limited to in-frame clones, with some not included. This sample has fewer than 200,000 clones, with about 9% found just once. V was clipped by 5 bases and J by 8 bases, with 15 bases between them. The CDR3 extends over 14 amino acids. The germline V gene has CDR1 SEHNR and CDR2 FQNEAQ (reference sequence). The chain employs TRBV7-9 and TRBJ1-4, with D possibly matching TRBD1 (6 bases). The sequence was collected from a young woman in good health and CMV-seropositive. Material: PBMCs. CDR3 DNA sequence: TGTGCCAGCAGCCTGGGGGTGGGGGCAGAAAAACTGTTTTTT. Protein sequence: CASSLGVGAEKLFF. The full variable domain, completed using reference TRBV7-9 and TRBJ1-4, is DTGVSQNPRHKITKRGQNVTFRCDPISEHNRLYWYRQTLGQGPEFLTYFQNEAQLEKSRLLSDRFSAERPKGSFSTLEIQRTEQGDSAMYLCASSLGVGAEKLFFGSGTQLSVL.